These 6 T cell receptor beta chains were all obtained from the same sample, sequenced in a study of PD-1 blockade in classical Hodgkin lymphoma. Time point indicated: newly diagnosed, previously untreated cHL patient sample. Purified CD4+ T cells were obtained from thawed PBMCs through magnetic negative selection. The repertoire was sequenced with immunoSEQ multiplex PCR; TCRdb's copy has only in-frame clones and lacks some. This sample has around 27,000 clones, with approximately 88% found just once. Sequenced: CD4+ T cells from blood. The source is a human donor with classical Hodgkin lymphoma.

This chain links TRBV19 with TRBJ2-1; the D gene could be TRBD1 or TRBD2 (5 bases each). The CDR3 totals 15 residues. Germline V gene data show CDR1 as LNHDA and CDR2 as SQIVND (reference sequence). Trimming took 8 bases from V and 0 from J, leaving 14 bases between them. The CDR3 loop reads CASSRGVNSYNEQFF. CDR3 DNA: TGTGCCAGTTCACGAGGGGTCAACTCCTACAATGAGCAGTTCTTC.

The chain joins TRBV10-1 to TRBJ2-7; 11 bases line up with TRBD1. The CDR3 consists of 13 residues. V lost 6 bases, J lost 6 bases, and 4 bases stayed unmatched. Germline V CDR1 and CDR2: WNHNN, SYGVQD (reference sequence). DNA of the CDR3: TGCGCCAGCAGAGCCGGGACAGGGGGCGAGCAGTACTTC. Protein sequence: CASRAGTGGEQYF.

The gene calls are TRBV7-9 and TRBJ2-7; 8 nucleotides agree with TRBD1. The CDR3 loop spans 15 amino acids. Germline values: CDR1 SEHNR, CDR2 FQNEAQ (reference sequence). V trimming: 3 bases; J trimming: 3 bases; junction bases outside the gene matches: 7. The CDR3 loop is CASSFTGGGSYEQYF. In DNA form, the CDR3 reads TGTGCCAGCAGCTTCACAGGGGGAGGTAGCTACGAGCAGTACTTC.

The chain carries TRBV1 and TRBJ1-2. TRBV1 is a known pseudogene. The length of the CDR3 is 18 residues. CDR3: CTSSPGGAKRRFDYGYTF. CDR3 bases: TGCACCAGCAGCCCAGGCGGGGCAAAAAGGCGGTTCGACTATGGCTACACCTTC.

Here the CDR3 DNA reads TGCGCCAGCAGCCCGGGACTAGCGACGACTCAGCAGTACTTC. Its translation: CASSPGLATTQQYF. The chain links TRBV4-3 to TRBJ2-7; 10 bases agree with TRBD2. J lost 8 bases, V lost 4 bases, and 8 bases had no gene match. The CDR3 covers 14 residues. Germline CDR1 is LGHNA and CDR2 is YSLEER.

This chain links TRBV5-1 with TRBJ2-7; TRBD2 aligns across 7 bases. Losses at the gene ends were 0 bases for V and 7 bases for J; bases not matched to a gene: 7. The V gene's germline CDR1 is SGHRS and CDR2 YFSETQ. The CDR3 loop spans 14 amino acids. The DNA of the CDR3 is TGCGCCAGCAGCTTGGCCGGCGGGAGTGGTGAGCAGTACTTC. This sequence encodes CASSLAGGSGEQYF.